The present T cell receptor beta chain was sequenced within a study of blood T cells in healthy people across ages. General study results and limits: It was held that the diversity estimates obtained from one million T cells were underestimates.

V gave up 5 bases and J gave up 2 bases, with 10 bases separating them. The CDR3 is 14 amino acids. Germline CDR1 is SGHVS and CDR2 is FQNEAQ. Total RNA, at least 5.5 micrograms per sample, came from PBMCs. The second PCR ran about 7 to 12 cycles with a sample-barcoded 5' primer and J-beta primers. In TCRdb, the 5' RACE reads were re-called with MiXCR into one record per CDR3 protein. The repertoire holds 1,800,000 or so distinct CDR3 sequences, with roughly two fifths as singletons. This clonotype appeared many times. The target antigen is unknown. The chain combines TRBV7-8 with TRBJ2-1; D unresolved. The sequence came from a human donor in good health. Input material: blood. The CDR3 region is CASSPVPPYNEQFF. The CDR3 DNA is TGTGCCAGCAGCCCCGTTCCCCCCTACAATGAGCAGTTCTTC.